The 17 T cell receptor beta chains reported below all come from one sample, sequenced in a study of cytomegalovirus exposure and HLA in healthy donors. Use of 60 Vbeta and 13 Jbeta primers characterized the PCR. The method was immunoSEQ multiplex PCR; TCRdb's version includes in-frame clones alone and lacks a portion of them. The table includes roughly 150,000 clones, roughly 80% detected once. The sequenced sample was PBMCs. All receptors come from a man aged 18 to 30 in good health and CMV-seropositive.

The chain is built from TRBV11-3 and TRBJ2-3; D might be TRBD2 (6 bases). The CDR3 has 14 residues. In germline, CDR1 is SGHNT, CDR2 YENEEA. Trimming pared 6 bases from V and 6 bases from J, leaving 16 bases between. The CDR3: CASSLLGGRDTQYF. CDR3 nucleotides: TGTGCCAGCAGTTTACTCGGAGGGCGGGATACGCAGTATTTT.

This clone was seen only once. The chain recombines TRBV7-2 with TRBJ1-5, with 9 bases that match TRBD1. This CDR3 has 15 amino acids. Germline V gene lookup returns CDR1 SGHTA and CDR2 FQGNSA. Trimming cost V 5 bases and J 2 bases; bases outside gene matches: 4. In nucleotides, the CDR3 is TGTGCCAGCAGCGACAGGGGGGTCGGCAATCAGCCCCAGCATTTT. As protein: CASSDRGVGNQPQHF.

V is TRBV5-1 and J is TRBJ2-5; D is possibly TRBD2 (5 bases). Judging by the DNA end, TRBJ2-7 fits better; the J call may be wrong. This CDR3 has 14 residues. Germline CDR1 reads SGHRS; CDR2 reads YFSETQ. The CDR3: CASSLGGPVYEQYF. CDR3 bases: TGCGCCAGCAGCTTGGGAGGGCCGGTCTACGAGCAGTACTTC.

The gene calls are TRBV28 and TRBJ1-4; no reliable D call. This CDR3 has 15 amino acids. V lost 4 bases and J lost 8, with 17 bases in between. Germline V gives CDR1 MDHEN, CDR2 SYDVKM. CDR3 amino acids: CASSSTSDLWEKLFF. The CDR3 DNA follows: TGTGCCAGCAGTTCAACCAGTGACTTGTGGGAAAAACTGTTTTTT.

The rearrangement links TRBV5-1 to TRBJ2-1, with TRBD2 identical over 7 bases. The CDR3 contains 15 residues. The V gene's germline CDR1 is SGHRS and CDR2 YFSETQ. V lost 0 bases to trimming and J lost 10 bases; unmatched junction nucleotides: 10. The CDR3 DNA sequence: TGCGCCAGCAGCTTGGTAGCGGGTGTTCCCGAAGAGCAGTTCTTC. Protein: CASSLVAGVPEEQFF.

This clone was observed a few times. The CDR3 bases are TGTGCCAGCAGCGACAGGGTCTATGGCTACACCTTC. Its protein product is CASSDRVYGYTF. The rearrangement joins TRBV2 to TRBJ1-2; 7 nucleotides line up with TRBD1. The CDR3 covers 12 residues. Per germline, CDR1 SNHLY and CDR2 FYNNEI. V dropped 6 bases and J dropped 4; count of bases not matched to a gene: 2.

The V and J genes are TRBV28 and TRBJ1-3; perhaps TRBD1 as D (6 bases). The CDR3 spans 15 residues. Germline loops: CDR1 MDHEN, CDR2 SYDVKM. The germline V and J ends were trimmed by 3 bases and 0 bases, with 9 bases remaining between them. In nucleotides, the CDR3 is TGTGCCAGCAGTTTGGGAGGGGGCTCTGGAAACACCATATATTTT. It encodes CASSLGGGSGNTIYF.

V usage is TRBV10-3 and J usage is TRBJ2-3; D perhaps matches TRBD1 (6 bases). V was trimmed by 2 bases and J by 2 bases, leaving 11 bases between them. CDR3 length equals 15 residues. Per germline, CDR1 ENHRY and CDR2 SYGVKD. The chain's CDR3 is CAISEADRNTDTQYF. CDR3 nucleotides: TGTGCCATCAGTGAGGCGGACAGAAACACAGATACGCAGTATTTT.

This rearrangement joins TRBV7-3 to TRBJ2-1, with D perhaps TRBD1 (7 bases). Germline V gene data show CDR1 as SGHTA and CDR2 as FQGTGA. Trimming cost V 8 bases and J 7 bases, with 12 bases left between them. The CDR3 runs to 12 residues. CDR3 DNA sequence: TGTGCCAGCGGCAGGGGGGATAATGAGCAGTTCTTC. Protein: CASGRGDNEQFF.

In nucleotides, the CDR3 is TGTGCCAGCAGTGAAGCGAGGACAGCCGCTACTATTATGAACACTGAAGCTTTCTTT. Its translation: CASSEARTAATIMNTEAFF. The gene calls are TRBV6-1 and TRBJ1-1; tentatively, D is TRBD1 (6 bases). Per the germline V gene, CDR1 is MNHNS and CDR2 is SASEGT. This CDR3 has 19 residues. V was cut by 0 bases and J by 0 bases, with 20 bases left in between.

J is TRBJ2-1 and V is TRBV4-1; D is unclear. The CDR3 has 12 residues. Trimming removed 4 bases at V and 7 bases at J, with 8 bases between. From germline, CDR1 is MGHRA and CDR2 YSYEKL. The CDR3 sequence: CASSPHLNEQFF. The DNA of the CDR3 is TGCGCCAGCAGCCCCCACTTGAATGAGCAGTTCTTC.

CDR3 amino acids: CASSDLGRQRQNSNQPQHF. CDR3 coding DNA: TGTGCCAGCAGTGACTTAGGCAGACAGAGGCAAAATAGCAATCAGCCCCAGCATTTT. This chain joins TRBV6-4 and TRBJ1-5; a weak D match, TRBD1 (5 bases). The CDR3 contains 19 residues. V was trimmed by 1 base and J by 0 bases, leaving 19 bases between them. Germline assignment: CDR1 MRHNA and CDR2 SNTAGT.

The gene calls are TRBV15 and TRBJ2-1, with 9 bases identical to TRBD2. In germline, CDR1 is LNHNV, CDR2 YYDKDF (reference sequence). The V segment lost 2 bases and the J segment 3 bases; nucleotides outside the gene matches: 2. This CDR3 spans 15 amino acids. The DNA of the CDR3 is TGTGCCACCAGCAGAAATAGCGGGGGCTACAATGAGCAGTTCTTC. Encoded protein: CATSRNSGGYNEQFF.

The V and J genes are TRBV4-2 and TRBJ1-2; 7 positions match TRBD1. V trimming: 2 bases; J trimming: 8 bases; junction bases outside the gene matches: 11. CDR1 is LGHNA and CDR2 is YNFKEQ in the germline V gene. The CDR3 covers 15 residues. The CDR3 DNA sequence: TGTGCCAGCAGCCAACCCGGACAGGCCCTAATGGGCTACACCTTC. This translates into CASSQPGQALMGYTF.

This chain links TRBV30 with TRBJ1-3, with D tentatively TRBD1 (6 bases). The ends were cut back, 3 bases at V and 3 bases at J, with 12 bases in the middle. The CDR3 runs 14 residues. CDR1 and CDR2 from the germline V gene are GTSNPN and SVGIG (reference sequence). This chain's CDR3 is CAWSHGQFGNTIYF. DNA for the CDR3: TGTGCCTGGAGCCATGGACAGTTTGGAAACACCATATATTTT.

This clone showed up just a few times. This chain links TRBV2 with TRBJ1-2, with unresolved D. V was cut by 2 bases and J by 4 bases, with 17 bases left in between. This CDR3 spans 16 amino acids. The germline gives CDR1 SNHLY, CDR2 FYNNEI. In DNA, the CDR3 is TGTGCCAGCAGTGAACAACGACATTCTGTCACCTATGGCTACACCTTC. Amino acid sequence: CASSEQRHSVTYGYTF. Supplemented by reference TRBV2 and TRBJ1-2, the full variable domain reads EPEVTQTPSHQVTQMGQEVILRCVPISNHLYFYWYRQILGQKVEFLVSFYNNEISEKSEIFDDQFSVERPDGSNFTLKIRSTKLEDSAMYFCASSEQRHSVTYGYTFGSGTRLTVV.

The rearrangement uses TRBV28 and TRBJ2-7, with TRBD2 as a possible D gene (7 bases). V shed 6 bases and J shed 1 base, with 13 bases lying between them. Germline V gives CDR1 MDHEN, CDR2 SYDVKM. The CDR3 consists of 14 residues. In DNA, the CDR3 is TGTGCCAGCAGGGGGAGGGGGTTGTCCTACGAGCAGTACTTC. Translated, it gives CASRGRGLSYEQYF.